This is a list of T cell receptor beta chains from one sample in a study of shared clonotypes between healthy human individuals. Sequencing was performed with immunoSEQ multiplex PCR; in TCRdb, only in-frame clones are kept and a portion is missing. This sample has a few million clones; over 85% occur once, and the top ten carry around 0.14%. Input material: naive CD4+ T cells sorted from blood. Source of these receptors: a man in his late teens or twenties in good health. Each CDR3 is given with its conserved first and last residue. The D gene is left open where the match is weak. Clone size, where shown, is once, few, many, or a class for clones that have expanded.

>NA|TRBJ1-6|TRBV27|TRBD1
TGTGCCAGCTGCCTGGGACAGGGTGGATCACCCCTCCACTTT
CASCLGQGGSPLHF
>NA|TRBJ1-6|TRBV19|NA
TGTGCCAGTAGCGACGGCGGGATAGGGAATTCACCCCTCCACTTT
CASSDGGIGNSPLHF
>few|TRBJ1-5|TRBV19|NA
TGTGCCAGTAGTACCCAGGGAAGCAATCAGCCCCAGCATTTT
CASSTQGSNQPQHF
>once|TRBJ2-3|TRBV7-9|NA
TGTGCCAGCAGCTTAGTTCTCACAGATACGCAGTATTTT
CASSLVLTDTQYF
>NA|TRBJ1-2|TRBV27|TRBD1
TGTGCCAGCAGTCCTAGGGGGCGGGATGGCTACACCTTC
CASSPRGRDGYTF
>NA|TRBJ1-6|TRBV19|NA
TGTGCCAGTAGTAGGGGCCAGGATAATTCACCCCTCCACTTT
CASSRGQDNSPLHF
>NA|TRBJ2-7|TRBV5-5|NA
TGTGCCAGCAGCCCCGCGTGGGGGTGGGAGCAGTACTTC
CASSPAWGWEQYF
>NA|TRBJ1-4|TRBV7-9|NA
TGTGCCAGCAGCTTAGCGTTGACAGACAATGAAAAACTGTTTTTT
CASSLALTDNEKLFF
>NA|TRBJ2-7|TRBV28|NA
TGTGCCAGCAGTCCGCCGTTATCCATGTTAGGGGAGCAGTACTTC
CASSPPLSMLGEQYF
>NA|TRBJ2-1|TRBV6-4|TRBD2
TGTGCCAGCAGTTTCGGGACTAGCGGGGCCTACAATGAGCAGTTCTTC
CASSFGTSGAYNEQFF
>NA|TRBJ1-2|TRBV7-2|NA
TGTGCCAGCTCCCCGGCGGGGCTGGGTGGCTACACCTTC
CASSPAGLGGYTF
>NA|TRBJ2-2|TRBV9|TRBD2
TGTGCCAGCAGCGCCTCTGTCGGGAGGTCCCCCGGGGAGCTGTTTTTT
CASSASVGRSPGELFF
>NA|TRBJ2-5|TRBV2|NA
TGTGCCAGCAGTGACAGGGTCCTGTACTTC
CASSDRVLYF
>once|TRBJ1-6|TRBV6-1|NA
TGTGCCAGCAGTGAACGGAACAGCCCTCACTTT
CASSERNSPHF
>NA|TRBJ2-3|TRBV18|NA
TGTGCCAGCTCACCACCCTCTTCCACAGATACGCAGTATTTT
CASSPPSSTDTQYF
>NA|TRBJ2-7|TRBV27|TRBD1
TGTGCCAGCAAGAGACAGGGGGGAACTTACGAGCAGTACTTC
CASKRQGGTYEQYF
>NA|TRBJ2-3|TRBV30|TRBD1
TGTGCCTCATTCCGGGACAGTGGGCATACGCAGTATTTT
CASFRDSGHTQYF
>NA|TRBJ2-7|TRBV7-2|TRBD1
TGTGCCAGCAGCTTGACAGGGAACGAGCAGTACTTC
CASSLTGNEQYF
>NA|TRBJ1-1|TRBV28|NA
TGTGCCAGCAGTGGGAACTGGAACACTGAAGCTTTCTTT
CASSGNWNTEAFF
>NA|TRBJ1-2|TRBV7-8|NA
TGTGCCAGCAGCTCGTCCCTGGGAGCCCAATTTAATGGCTACACCTTC
CASSSSLGAQFNGYTF
>NA|TRBJ1-6|TRBV5-1|TRBD1
TGCGCCAGCAGCTTAGGACAGGGGGCCGCCGCCTTCTCCTATAATTCACCCCTCCACTTT
CASSLGQGAAAFSYNSPLHF
>NA|TRBJ2-1|TRBV28|NA
TGTGCCAGCAGTTTAAGGGCAGCTTACAATGAGCAGTTCTTC
CASSLRAAYNEQFF
>once|TRBJ1-4|TRBV7-2|NA
TGTGCCAGCAGCTTAGGCGGAAAGGTAGAAAAACTGTTTTTT
CASSLGGKVEKLFF
>NA|TRBJ1-1|TRBV18|NA
TGTGCCAGCTCACCGGCAGGAGTGAACACTGAAGCTTTCTTT
CASSPAGVNTEAFF
>NA|TRBJ2-3|TRBV5-6|TRBD1
TGTGCCAGCAGCTCGACAGGGACAGATACGCAGTATTTT
CASSSTGTDTQYF
>NA|TRBJ2-7|TRBV5-8|NA
TGTGCCAGCAGCTTCCGGGACCCAAGCTACGAGCAGTACTTC
CASSFRDPSYEQYF
>NA|TRBJ1-1|TRBV5-1|NA
TGCGCCAGCAGCTTGGAAGGCGACAGATACACTGAAGCTTTCTTT
CASSLEGDRYTEAFF
>NA|TRBJ1-4|TRBV9|NA
TGTGCCAGCAGCGCCCAAGTGGGACCGAATGAAAAACTGTTTTTT
CASSAQVGPNEKLFF
>NA|TRBJ2-1|TRBV11-2|TRBD2
TGTGCCAGCAGCTTCGGGATAGCGGGAGGGAACAATGAGCAGTTCTTC
CASSFGIAGGNNEQFF
>NA|TRBJ1-2|TRBV5-1|NA
TGCGCCAGCAGTCTTGGGACGGGCTCGGACTATGGCTACACCTTC
CASSLGTGSDYGYTF
>NA|TRBJ1-2|TRBV19|TRBD1
TGTGCCAGTGGGACAGGGAAGCCTAACTATGGCTACACCTTC
CASGTGKPNYGYTF
>NA|TRBJ2-3|TRBV5-1|NA
TGCGCCAGCAGCTTGACTAGCAGCCCCGATACGCAGTATTTT
CASSLTSSPDTQYF
>NA|TRBJ2-7|TRBV7-2|TRBD1
TGTGCCAGCAGCCCACGGACAGGATTGTACGAGCAGTACTTC
CASSPRTGLYEQYF
>NA|TRBJ1-4|TRBV7-9|TRBD1
TGTGCCAGCAGCGCCGACAGGGGAAGTGGTGAAAAACTGTTTTTT
CASSADRGSGEKLFF
>NA|TRBJ2-3|TRBV19|NA
TGTGCCAGTAGCGCGATTAGCACAGATACGCAGTATTTT
CASSAISTDTQYF
>NA|TRBJ2-4|TRBV4-1|TRBD1
TGCGCCAGCAGCCCGACAGGGAACATTCAGTACTTC
CASSPTGNIQYF
>NA|TRBJ1-1|TRBV29-1|TRBD1
TGCAGCGTCCAGTACGCAGGGGGTTCGGTCACTGAAGCTTTCTTT
CSVQYAGGSVTEAFF
>once|TRBJ1-6|TRBV7-9|NA
TGTGCCAGCAGCTTAGGCAGGGGCTACGAATCACCCCTCCACTTT
CASSLGRGYESPLHF
>NA|TRBJ2-6|TRBV6-4|TRBD1
TGTGCCAGCATGGGGGACAGACTCTTTCCTGGGGCCAACGTCCTGACTTTC
CASMGDRLFPGANVLTF
>NA|TRBJ2-6|TRBV25-1|NA
TGTGCCAGCAGTGAATCCCCAGGGGCTGGGGCCAACGTCCTGACTTTC
CASSESPGAGANVLTF
>NA|TRBJ1-3|TRBV10-3|NA
TGTGCCATCAGTGAAAAACAGACCTCTGGAAACACCATATATTTT
CAISEKQTSGNTIYF
>NA|TRBJ1-2|TRBV7-9|TRBD1
TGTGCCAGCAGCTTAGCCACGACAGGGGGCGCGAATGGCTACACCTTC
CASSLATTGGANGYTF
>NA|TRBJ1-6|TRBV4-1|NA
TGCGCCAGCAGCCAAGGCTCATGGGATCCTAATTCACCCCTCCACTTT
CASSQGSWDPNSPLHF
>NA|TRBJ1-5|TRBV5-1|NA
TGCGCCAGCAGCCAATTACCAGGGGTAGGTCAGCCCCAGCATTTT
CASSQLPGVGQPQHF
>NA|TRBJ2-2|TRBV4-1|NA
TGCGCCAGCAGCCCCCGGGGCCCCGGGGAGCTGTTTTTT
CASSPRGPGELFF
>NA|TRBJ1-3|TRBV30|TRBD1
TGTGCCTGGAGTGTACCCCTGACAGGGCCTGGAAACACCATATATTTT
CAWSVPLTGPGNTIYF
>NA|TRBJ2-3|TRBV5-6|NA
TGTGCCAGCAGCCAGATTTACCAAGAGACGGATACGCAGTATTTT
CASSQIYQETDTQYF
>NA|TRBJ1-1|TRBV28|TRBD1
TGTGCCAGCATCCCCACTGTGGGACAGCAGAACACTGAAGCTTTCTTT
CASIPTVGQQNTEAFF
>NA|TRBJ2-5|TRBV7-2|NA
TGTGCCAGCAGCCCCTGGAAACCGGGGCCTGGGACCCAGTACTTC
CASSPWKPGPGTQYF
>NA|TRBJ2-5|TRBV7-9|TRBD2
TGTGCCAGCAGCAGGGGAGGGGCTAAGGGGGAGACCCAGTACTTC
CASSRGGAKGETQYF
>NA|TRBJ2-1|TRBV7-9|NA
TGTGCCAGCAGCACGGGCTGGGACTACAATGAGCAGTTCTTC
CASSTGWDYNEQFF
>NA|TRBJ1-5|TRBV30|NA
TGTGCCTGGAGTGTCGCCAGGCGCAATCAGCCCCAGCATTTT
CAWSVARRNQPQHF